A single sample gave rise to the 31 T cell receptor beta chains below, sequenced in a study of blood T cells in healthy people across ages (dated by TCRdb to about 2015). The library was produced with 5' RACE. Data came from an Illumina HiSeq 2500. A second PCR of about 6 to 11 cycles was performed with a sample-barcoded 5' primer and a J-beta primer mix. TCRdb handled the public reads itself, with Q25 trimming in fastp and clone calling in MiXCR, and kept productive beta chains. Entries are consolidated by CDR3 protein sequence, retaining the most common genes and DNA. Counted in this sample were some 690,000 distinct CDR3 sequences; around a fifth of them appeared once. Of the sample, around 21% falls within the top ten clones. The sample was blood. These receptors were collected from a man between 65 and 85 years old in good health.

This clonotype was seen a handful of times. The J gene is TRBJ2-2, the V gene TRBV5-5; the D is unclear. Germline-derived CDR1 and CDR2 are SGHKS and YYEKEE (reference sequence). The CDR3 consists of 16 residues. V lost 0 bases to trimming and J lost 3 bases, with 12 bases between them. Here the CDR3 reads CASSLAVVGYTGELFF. The CDR3, as DNA: TGTGCCAGCAGCTTGGCCGTCGTGGGGTACACCGGGGAGCTGTTTTTT.

Comments on this clonotype: At one end, the junction sequence differs from germline, possibly due to a read error. This chain connects TRBV3-1 to TRBJ2-3; D not resolved. CDR3 size: 13 residues. Per the germline V gene, CDR1 is LGHDT and CDR2 is YNNKEL (reference sequence). The CDR3 coding sequence is TGTGCCAGCAGCCACCACGGGCTTGATACGCAGTGTTTT. It encodes CASSHHGLDTQCF.

A few counts support this clonotype. V and J are TRBV27 and TRBJ2-3, with a possible D match to TRBD1 (6 bases). Germline CDR1 and CDR2: MNHEY and SMNVEV (reference sequence). The CDR3 loop spans 17 amino acids. Trimming removed 4 bases from V and 4 bases from J, with 21 bases in between. CDR3 amino acids: CASSWASPLGAADTQYF. The CDR3 DNA is TGTGCCAGCAGTTGGGCCTCTCCACTGGGGGCTGCAGATACGCAGTATTTT.

This chain uses TRBV14 with TRBJ2-1; D unresolved. The CDR3 spans 15 residues. The germline V gene has CDR1 SGHDN and CDR2 FVKESK. V dropped 0 bases and J dropped 6 bases, with 12 bases sitting between them. In DNA, the CDR3 is TGTGCCAGCAGCCAAGAACGAGGCCTCGCCAATGAGCAGTTCTTC. Encoded protein: CASSQERGLANEQFF. The full variable domain, in which reference TRBV14 and TRBJ2-1 provide the parts outside the CDR3, is EAGVTQFPSHSVIEKGQTVTLRCDPISGHDNLYWYRRVMGKEIKFLLHFVKESKQDESGMPNNRFLAERTGGTYSTLKVQPAELEDSGVYFCASSQERGLANEQFFGPGTRLTVL.

The sample holds one count of this clonotype. The gene calls are TRBV11-2 and TRBJ2-5; 8 bases align to TRBD2. The V gene end was trimmed by 4 bases and the J gene end by 6 bases; junction bases not matched to a gene: 10. CDR3 length equals 15 residues. Germline V gene data show CDR1 as SGHAT and CDR2 as FQNNGV. The chain's CDR3 is CASSSPSGSEKTQYF. As DNA, the CDR3 is TGTGCCAGCAGCTCTCCCAGCGGGAGTGAAAAGACCCAGTACTTC. Full variable domain (outside the CDR3, taken from reference TRBV11-2 and TRBJ2-5): EAGVAQSPRYKIIEKRQSVAFWCNPISGHATLYWYQQILGQGPKLLIQFQNNGVVDDSQLPKDRFSAERLKGVDSTLKIQPAKLEDSAVYLCASSSPSGSEKTQYFGPGTRLLVL.

The rearrangement links TRBV6-6 to TRBJ1-5; possible D gene TRBD1, 6 bases. Looked up from germline, CDR1 is MNHNY and CDR2 is SVGAGI (reference sequence). This CDR3 has 15 amino acids. V was clipped by 7 bases and J by 1 base, with 14 bases between them. DNA for the CDR3: TGTGCCAGCACCTCACAGGGACAAAGCAATCAGCCCCAGCATTTT. It translates to CASTSQGQSNQPQHF.

Notes on this clonotype: Mismatch with germline at one junction end may stem from a read error. This chain links TRBV12-5 with TRBJ2-1, with TRBD2 matching 7 bases. Looked up from germline, CDR1 is LGHNT and CDR2 is FRNRAP. The CDR3 totals 16 residues. The CDR3 sequence is CASGLELALNYNEQFF. Written as DNA, the CDR3 is TGTGCTAGCGGTTTGGAACTAGCGCTAAACTACAATGAGCAGTTCTTC.

This clonotype showed up just a few times. This chain connects TRBV2 to TRBJ2-1; unclear D gene. Germline CDR1 reads SNHLY; CDR2 reads FYNNEI. This CDR3 comprises 14 residues. Trimming removed 1 base from V and 1 base from J, with 5 bases in between. The CDR3 spells CASSEVSSYNEQFF. CDR3 bases: TGTGCCAGCAGTGAAGTCAGTTCCTACAATGAGCAGTTCTTC.

This clonotype came up a few times. This chain uses TRBV6-5 with TRBJ2-7; D is possibly TRBD1 (5 bases). Judging by the DNA end, TRBJ2-1 fits better; the J call may be wrong. CDR1 is MNHEY, CDR2 SVGAGI, per germline. The CDR3 loop spans 14 amino acids. CDR3 region: CASSYSGYRNEQFF. In DNA, the CDR3 is TGTGCCAGCAGTTACTCCGGTTACAGGAATGAGCAGTTCTTC.

The table lists this clonotype with a few counts. The V and J genes are TRBV7-3 and TRBJ1-5; TRBD1 matches at 11 bases. Germline-derived CDR1 and CDR2 are SGHTA and FQGTGA. V was clipped by 3 bases and J by 0 bases; unmatched bases: 4. The CDR3 sequence is 17 residues long. The CDR3 DNA sequence: TGTGCCAGCAGCTTGGACAGGGGGCCGTATAGCAATCAGCCCCAGCATTTT. Encoded protein: CASSLDRGPYSNQPQHF.

On this clonotype: The germline gene is not matched at one end of the junction; a read error may be the cause. This rearrangement joins TRBV7-9 to TRBJ2-5; D remains unclear. This CDR3 region has 11 residues. Germline V gene lookup returns CDR1 SEHNR and CDR2 FQNEAQ (reference sequence). The CDR3 sequence: CVSSYQETQYF. In nucleotides, the CDR3 is TGTGTCAGCAGCTACCAAGAGACCCAGTACTTC.

Points on this clonotype: An end of the junction does not agree with germline; a read error may underlie this. This sequence joins TRBV18 and TRBJ1-1, with a tentative D call TRBD1 (6 bases). This CDR3 has 14 amino acids. Germline loops: CDR1 KGHSH, CDR2 LQKENI. The CDR3 region is CASSPGQSNTEAFF. In DNA form, the CDR3 reads TGTGCCAGCTCACCGGGACAATCGAACACTGAAGCCTTCTTT.

Written as DNA, the CDR3 is TGTGCCAGTTACAGGGGGCGTGGTGAAAAACTGTTTTTT. As protein: CASYRGRGEKLFF. The gene calls are TRBV28 and TRBJ1-4; 9 nucleotides line up with TRBD1. The V gene's germline CDR1 is MDHEN and CDR2 SYDVKM. Trimming at V came to 9 bases and at J to 7 bases, leaving 6 bases not matched to a gene. The CDR3 extends over 13 amino acids.

The V and J genes are TRBV7-9 and TRBJ2-2; perhaps D is TRBD1 or TRBD2 (5 bases each). CDR1 and CDR2 from the germline V gene are SEHNR and FQNEAQ (reference sequence). V lost 5 bases to trimming and J lost 6 bases, with 13 bases between them. This CDR3 region has 14 residues. The CDR3: CASSPLWGSGELFF. In DNA form, the CDR3 reads TGTGCCAGCAGCCCCCTGTGGGGGTCCGGGGAGCTGTTTTTT.

V is TRBV11-2 and J is TRBJ2-1; weak D call: TRBD1 (6 bases). The V gene lost 0 bases and the J gene lost 4 bases, with 10 bases spanning the gap. Germline V lookup: CDR1 SGHAT, CDR2 FQNNGV. The CDR3 sequence is 15 residues long. For the CDR3, the DNA is TGTGCCAGCAGCTTAGAGGGGGCAAGATACAATGAGCAGTTCTTC. Translated, it gives CASSLEGARYNEQFF.

This clonotype was found a few times. The chain links TRBV7-2 to TRBJ2-3; D gene ambiguous. The germline V and J ends were trimmed by 1 base and 7 bases, with 6 bases remaining between them. Germline CDR1 is SGHTA and CDR2 is FQGNSA. The CDR3 contains 12 residues. CDR3 in DNA: TGTGCCAGCAGCTTAGAGCAGTATACGCAGTATTTT. It specifies CASSLEQYTQYF.

The V call is TRBV5-1, the J call TRBJ2-3; 8 nucleotides agree with TRBD2. The CDR3 extends over 15 amino acids. Germline V gene lookup returns CDR1 SGHRS and CDR2 YFSETQ. V lost 3 bases, J lost 0 bases, and 3 bases stayed unmatched. CDR3 DNA: TGCGCCAGCAGCTCGGGACTAGTGAGCACAGATACGCAGTATTTT. It codes for CASSSGLVSTDTQYF.

The chain links TRBV10-3 to TRBJ2-2; D remains ambiguous. Trimming cost V 1 base and J 5 bases, with 11 bases left between them. Germline assignment: CDR1 ENHRY and CDR2 SYGVKD. The CDR3 has 15 amino acids. The CDR3 here is CAISELTTQTGELFF. For the CDR3, the DNA is TGTGCCATCAGTGAGTTAACGACCCAAACCGGGGAGCTGTTTTTT.

The genes are TRBV10-3 and TRBJ2-1; possible D gene TRBD2, 6 bases. Trimming cost V 5 bases and J 2 bases, with 16 bases left between them. CDR1 is ENHRY, CDR2 SYGVKD, per germline. The CDR3 totals 16 residues. The CDR3, as DNA: TGTGCCATCAGTAAGGGCGGGGCCCTTACCTACAATGAGCAGTTCTTC. It codes for CAISKGGALTYNEQFF.

The chain recombines TRBV20-1 with TRBJ2-5; TRBD2 agrees at 8 bases. The J call may not be correct, given that the DNA end is closer to TRBJ2-1. Per the germline V gene, CDR1 is DFQATT and CDR2 is SNEGSKA (reference sequence). The CDR3 has 12 amino acids. The CDR3: CSAGTSLYEQFF. The CDR3 DNA reads as TGCAGTGCTGGGACTAGTTTGTATGAGCAGTTCTTC.

This clonotype has ten or more counts. CDR3 in amino acids: CASSCPGQGALCTDTQYF. CDR3 nucleotides: TGTGCCAGCAGCTGCCCGGGACAGGGGGCGCTATGCACAGATACGCAGTATTTT. The rearrangement joins TRBV7-9 to TRBJ2-3; 12 bases agree with TRBD1. This CDR3 is built from 18 residues. Germline CDR1 SEHNR, CDR2 FQNEAQ (reference sequence). With V trimmed by 4 bases and J by 1 base, 9 bases remained unmatched.

The J gene is TRBJ1-1, the V gene TRBV5-1; D might be TRBD1 (5 bases). CDR3 length: 14 amino acids. V shed 0 bases and J shed 3 bases, with 9 bases lying between them. Per the germline V gene, CDR1 is SGHRS and CDR2 is YFSETQ. The CDR3 DNA reads TGCGCCAGCAGCTTGGAGGGAGGGGACACTGAAGCTTTCTTT. Protein product: CASSLEGGDTEAFF.

The CDR3 is CASSARTVPNEKLFF. The CDR3 nucleotides read TGTGCCAGCAGCGCTCGGACAGTCCCTAATGAAAAACTGTTTTTT. The chain carries TRBV7-2 and TRBJ1-4, with D possibly TRBD1 on 6 matching bases. The CDR3 consists of 15 residues. With 5 bases removed from V and 3 bases from J, the gap between germline ends came to 13 bases. Germline values: CDR1 SGHTA, CDR2 FQGNSA.

This clonotype showed up just a few times. The gene calls are TRBV5-1 and TRBJ2-7; tentatively, D is TRBD1 (6 bases). The CDR3 runs to 16 residues. CDR1 SGHRS and CDR2 YFSETQ come from the germline V gene. Trimming shortened V by 0 bases and J by 0 bases, and 13 bases separated the two germline ends. CDR3 sequence (DNA): TGCGCCAGCAGCTTGGTGGTTCCAGGGGCCTCCTACGAGCAGTACTTC. This sequence encodes CASSLVVPGASYEQYF.

Note on this clonotype: A read error may account for a junction end that differs from germline. J is TRBJ1-5 and V is TRBV12-3 or TRBV12-4, with D unresolved. The CDR3 totals 13 residues. The CDR3 is CASSLASSQPQHF. CDR3 coding DNA: TGTGCCAGCAGTTTAGCCAGCAGTCAGCCCCAGCATTTT.

This clonotype was observed a handful of times. The V gene is TRBV12-5, the J gene TRBJ1-2, with 8 bases aligning to TRBD1. The V gene end was trimmed by 4 bases and the J gene end by 6 bases; junction bases not matched to a gene: 4. This CDR3 is 13 amino acids long. Germline-derived CDR1 and CDR2 are LGHNT and FRNRAP. Here the CDR3 DNA reads TGTGCTAGTGGTTCGGGACAGGAGAATGGCTACACCTTC. It yields the protein CASGSGQENGYTF.

This chain joins TRBV12-3 or TRBV12-4 and TRBJ2-7, with TRBD2 identical over 10 bases. The J call may be in error: the DNA end matches TRBJ2-1 better. There are 15 residues in the CDR3. The CDR3 spells CASSFPLAGYNEQFF. The CDR3 DNA is TGTGCCAGCAGTTTCCCACTAGCGGGGTACAATGAGCAGTTCTTC.

This clonotype showed up just a few times. The chain carries TRBV5-1 and TRBJ2-5; TRBD2 agrees at 7 bases. Judging by the DNA end, TRBJ2-1 fits better; the J call may be wrong. Germline V gives CDR1 SGHRS, CDR2 YFSETQ. The CDR3 contains 16 residues. CDR3 amino acids: CASSLVPGLQYNEQFF. CDR3 sequence (DNA): TGCGCCAGCAGCTTGGTACCGGGACTACAATACAATGAGCAGTTCTTC.

The CDR3 region is CATSTTLDRAGQETQYF. DNA for the CDR3: TGTGCCACCAGTACTACCCTGGACAGGGCGGGCCAAGAGACCCAGTACTTC. V usage is TRBV24-1 and J usage is TRBJ2-5; TRBD1 agrees at 8 bases. Unmatched junction bases numbered 12, after V lost 6 bases and J lost 1 base. The CDR3 is made up of 17 amino acids. Per the germline V gene, CDR1 is KGHDR and CDR2 is SFDVKD.

This clonotype occurred a few times. This chain links TRBV5-1 with TRBJ2-5; TRBD1 might be the D (5 bases). The CDR3 totals 16 residues. CDR1 and CDR2 from the germline V gene are SGHRS and YFSETQ. Between the trimmed V and J ends, which lost 0 bases and 2 bases, there was a span of 14 bases. CDR3 loop: CASSLEGDHSQETQYF. The CDR3 DNA follows: TGCGCCAGCAGCTTGGAAGGGGATCACTCACAAGAGACCCAGTACTTC.

This clonotype showed up just a few times. The rearrangement uses TRBV6-2 or TRBV6-3 and TRBJ2-1, with TRBD2 matching 11 bases. The DNA matches TRBJ2-7 better at its end, which makes the J call doubtful. CDR3 length: 14 residues. Looked up from germline, CDR1 is MNHEY and CDR2 is SVGEGT. The CDR3 is CASRIAGGRYEQYV. CDR3 in DNA: TGTGCCAGCAGGATAGCGGGAGGGAGATACGAGCAGTACGTC.